The TCR beta chain described here comes from a study of T cells in Graves' hyperthyroidism and ophthalmopathy. Findings and limits, study-wide: Most thyroid clonotypes with frequency above 0.001 were detected in blood.

Thyroid ultrasound and orbital computed tomography, with clinical symptoms and serum thyroxine and TRAb, informed diagnoses. PBMCs were obtained from 10 ml fresh peripheral blood. RNA transcripts were the template for amplifying TCR beta CDR3 regions. The study used the HTBI primer set for a first-round RT-PCR of the TCR CDR3. TCRdb itself ran the multiplex PCR reads through MiXCR, one entry per CDR3 protein. The repertoire includes over 500,000 distinct CDR3 sequences, roughly a sixth of them detected once, and roughly 29% sits in the top ten. V was pared by 9 bases and J by 6 bases, with 6 bases of the junction left unmatched. The CDR3 loop spans 14 amino acids. Germline V CDR1 and CDR2: ENHRY, SYGVKD. On this clonotype itself: As yet, its antigen is unknown.

The chain recombines TRBV10-3 with TRBJ2-2; 11 bases are a match to TRBD1. Sequences were obtained from blood. The sequence came from a woman in her thirties with Graves' ophthalmopathy. The CDR3 DNA reads TGTGCCATTACTCCGGGACAGGGGGCCGGGGAGCTGTTTTTT. Its protein is CAITPGQGAGELFF.